This T cell receptor (beta chain) was found in a study of OX40 agonist ivuxolimab in advanced cancers. Overall study findings and caveats: Among the least clonally expanded were partial responders at 0.1-3.0 mg/kg.

Points on this clone: Its antigen remains unknown.

Trimming removed 1 base at V and 3 bases at J, with 7 bases between. Germline V gives CDR1 SGHNT, CDR2 YENEEA. This CDR3 comprises 13 residues. Here immunoSEQ multiplex PCR was the method, and the copy in TCRdb shows in-frame clones only, minus some. The sample has some 77,000 clones, more than 70% seen once. The sequence came from an adult with an advanced solid tumor such as melanoma, head and neck, liver or kidney cancer. The rearrangement joins TRBV11-3 to TRBJ2-7; D ambiguous. Material: CD4+ or CD8+ T cells sorted from blood, obtained in a trial of the OX40 agonist ivuxolimab. CDR3 bases: TGTGCCAGCAGCTTAGGGGAAGGCTACGAGCAGTACTTC. Translation gives CASSLGEGYEQYF.